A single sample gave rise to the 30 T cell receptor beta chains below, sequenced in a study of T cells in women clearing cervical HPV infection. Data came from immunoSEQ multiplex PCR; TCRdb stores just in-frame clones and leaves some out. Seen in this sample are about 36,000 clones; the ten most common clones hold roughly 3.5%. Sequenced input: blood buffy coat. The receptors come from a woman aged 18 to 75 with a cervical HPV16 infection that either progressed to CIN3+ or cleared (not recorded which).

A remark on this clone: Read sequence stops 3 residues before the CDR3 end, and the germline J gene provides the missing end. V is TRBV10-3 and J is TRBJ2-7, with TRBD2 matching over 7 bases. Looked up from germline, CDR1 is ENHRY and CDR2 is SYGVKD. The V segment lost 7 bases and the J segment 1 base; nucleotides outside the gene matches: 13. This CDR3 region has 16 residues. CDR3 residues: CAITGGSLTGSYEQYF. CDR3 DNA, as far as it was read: TGTGCCATCACGGGCGGGAGCCTGACCGGGTCCTACGAG.

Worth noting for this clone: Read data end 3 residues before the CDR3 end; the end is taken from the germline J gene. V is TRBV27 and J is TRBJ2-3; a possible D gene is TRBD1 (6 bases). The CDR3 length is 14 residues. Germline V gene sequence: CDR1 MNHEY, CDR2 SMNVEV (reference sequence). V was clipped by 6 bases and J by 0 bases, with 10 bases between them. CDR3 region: CASRDSLSTDTQYF. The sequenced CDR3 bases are TGTGCCAGCAGGGACAGCCTTAGCACAGATACG.

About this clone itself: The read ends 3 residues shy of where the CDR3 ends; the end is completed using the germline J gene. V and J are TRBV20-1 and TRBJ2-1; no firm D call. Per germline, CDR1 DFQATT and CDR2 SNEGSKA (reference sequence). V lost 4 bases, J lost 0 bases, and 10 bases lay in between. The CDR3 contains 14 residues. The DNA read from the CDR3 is TGCAGTGCTATTACACCAAGCTCCTACAATGAG. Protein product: CSAITPSSYNE. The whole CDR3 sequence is CSAITPSSYNEQFF.

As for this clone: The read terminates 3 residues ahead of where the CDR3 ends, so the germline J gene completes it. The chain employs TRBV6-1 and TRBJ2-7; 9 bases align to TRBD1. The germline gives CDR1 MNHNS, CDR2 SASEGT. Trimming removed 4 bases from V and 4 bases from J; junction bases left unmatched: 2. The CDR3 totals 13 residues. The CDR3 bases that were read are TGTGCCAGCAGTGCCGACAGGGGGTACGAG. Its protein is CASSADRGYE. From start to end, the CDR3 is CASSADRGYEQYF.

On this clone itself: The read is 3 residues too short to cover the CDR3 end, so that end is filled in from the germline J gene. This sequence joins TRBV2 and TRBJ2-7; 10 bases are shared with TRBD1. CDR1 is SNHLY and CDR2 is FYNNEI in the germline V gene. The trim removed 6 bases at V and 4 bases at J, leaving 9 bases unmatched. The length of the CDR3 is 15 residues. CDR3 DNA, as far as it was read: TGTGCCAGCAGAGAGAAAGGGGACAGGGGATACGAG. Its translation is CASREKGDRGYE. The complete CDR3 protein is CASREKGDRGYEQYF. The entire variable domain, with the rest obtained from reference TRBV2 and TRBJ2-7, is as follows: EPEVTQTPSHQVTQMGQEVILRCVPISNHLYFYWYRQILGQKVEFLVSFYNNEISEKSEIFDDQFSVERPDGSNFTLKIRSTKLEDSAMYFCASREKGDRGYEQYFGPGTRLTVT.

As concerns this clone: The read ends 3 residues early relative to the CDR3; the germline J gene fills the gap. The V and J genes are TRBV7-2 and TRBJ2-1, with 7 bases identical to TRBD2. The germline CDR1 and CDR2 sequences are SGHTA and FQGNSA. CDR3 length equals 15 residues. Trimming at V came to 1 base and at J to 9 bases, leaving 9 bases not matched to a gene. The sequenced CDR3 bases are TGTGCCAGCAGCTTAGGGACTAGGGCTTGGGGTGAG. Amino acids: CASSLGTRAWGE. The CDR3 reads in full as CASSLGTRAWGEQFF.

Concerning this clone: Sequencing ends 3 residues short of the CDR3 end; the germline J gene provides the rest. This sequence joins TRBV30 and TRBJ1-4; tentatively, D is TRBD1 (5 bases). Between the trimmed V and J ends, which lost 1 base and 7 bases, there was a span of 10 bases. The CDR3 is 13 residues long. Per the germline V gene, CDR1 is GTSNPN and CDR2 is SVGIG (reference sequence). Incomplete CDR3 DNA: TGTGCCTGGAGTGCTAGGGGCGGTGAAAAA. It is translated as CAWSARGGEK. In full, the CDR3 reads CAWSARGGEKLFF.

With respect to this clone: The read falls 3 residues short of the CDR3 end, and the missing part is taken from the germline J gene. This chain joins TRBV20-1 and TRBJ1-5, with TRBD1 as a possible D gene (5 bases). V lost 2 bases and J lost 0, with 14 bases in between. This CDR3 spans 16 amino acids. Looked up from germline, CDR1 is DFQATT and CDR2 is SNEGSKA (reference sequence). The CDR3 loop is CSARMTVMNSNQPQHF. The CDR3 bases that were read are TGCAGTGCTAGAATGACAGTAATGAATAGCAATCAGCCC.

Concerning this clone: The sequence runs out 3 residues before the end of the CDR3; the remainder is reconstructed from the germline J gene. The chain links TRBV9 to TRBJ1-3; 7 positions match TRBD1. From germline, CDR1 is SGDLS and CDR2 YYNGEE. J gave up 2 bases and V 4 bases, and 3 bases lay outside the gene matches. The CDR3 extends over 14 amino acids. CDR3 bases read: TGTGCCAGCAGCCACGGACAGGCTGGAAACACC. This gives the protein CASSHGQAGNT. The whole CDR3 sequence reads CASSHGQAGNTIYF.

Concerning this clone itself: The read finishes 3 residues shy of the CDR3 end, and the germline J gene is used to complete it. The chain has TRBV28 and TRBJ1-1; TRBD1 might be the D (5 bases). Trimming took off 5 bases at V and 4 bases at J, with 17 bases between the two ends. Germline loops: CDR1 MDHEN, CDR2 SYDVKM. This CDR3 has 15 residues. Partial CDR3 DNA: TGTGCCAGCAGTGAACTGGATCCAGGGTCCACTGAA. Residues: CASSELDPGSTE. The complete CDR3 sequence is CASSELDPGSTEAFF.

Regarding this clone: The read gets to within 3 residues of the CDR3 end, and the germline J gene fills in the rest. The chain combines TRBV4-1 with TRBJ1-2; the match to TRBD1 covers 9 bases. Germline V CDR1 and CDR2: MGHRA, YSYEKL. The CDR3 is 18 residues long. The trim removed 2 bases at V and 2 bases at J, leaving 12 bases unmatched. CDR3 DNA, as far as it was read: TGCGCCAGCAGCCAAACACGAATCCCAGGACAGGGGAACTATGGC. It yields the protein CASSQTRIPGQGNYG. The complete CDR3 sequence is CASSQTRIPGQGNYGYTF.

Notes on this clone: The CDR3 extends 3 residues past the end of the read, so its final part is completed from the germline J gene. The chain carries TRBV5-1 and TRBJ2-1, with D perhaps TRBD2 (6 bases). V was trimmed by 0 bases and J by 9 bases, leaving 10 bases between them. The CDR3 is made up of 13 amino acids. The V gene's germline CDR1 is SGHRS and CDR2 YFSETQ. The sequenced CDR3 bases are TGCGCCAGCAGCTTGGCTGCGGGATTTGAG. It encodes CASSLAAGFE. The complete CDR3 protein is CASSLAAGFEQFF.

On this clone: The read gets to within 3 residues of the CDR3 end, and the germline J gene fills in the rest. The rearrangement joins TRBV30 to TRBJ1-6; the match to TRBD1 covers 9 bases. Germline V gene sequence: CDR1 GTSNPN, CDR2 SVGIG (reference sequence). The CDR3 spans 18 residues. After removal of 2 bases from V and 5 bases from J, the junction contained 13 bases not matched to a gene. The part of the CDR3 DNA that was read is TGTGCCTGGAGTTTGGCGGTCCGGACAGGGGCCCATAATTCACCC. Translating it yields CAWSLAVRTGAHNSP. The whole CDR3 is CAWSLAVRTGAHNSPLHF. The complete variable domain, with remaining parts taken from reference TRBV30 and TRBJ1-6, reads SQTIHQWPATLVQPVGSPLSLECTVEGTSNPNLYWYRQAAGRGLQLLFYSVGIGQISSEVPQNLSASRPQDRQFILSSKKLLLSDSGFYLCAWSLAVRTGAHNSPLHFGNGTRLTVT.

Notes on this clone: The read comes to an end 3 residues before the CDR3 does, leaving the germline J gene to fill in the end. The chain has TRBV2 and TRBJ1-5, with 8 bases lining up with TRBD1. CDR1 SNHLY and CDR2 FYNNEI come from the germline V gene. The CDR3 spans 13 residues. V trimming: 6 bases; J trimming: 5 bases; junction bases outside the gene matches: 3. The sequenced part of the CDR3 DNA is TGTGCCAGCAGCGGACAGGGCGATCAGCCC. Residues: CASSGQGDQP. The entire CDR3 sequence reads CASSGQGDQPQHF.

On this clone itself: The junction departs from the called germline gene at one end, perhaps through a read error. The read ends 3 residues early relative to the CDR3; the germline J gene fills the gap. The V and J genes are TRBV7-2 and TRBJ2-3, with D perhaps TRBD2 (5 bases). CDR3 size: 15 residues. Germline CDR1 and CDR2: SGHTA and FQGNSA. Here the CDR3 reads CASRLASRFPDTQYF. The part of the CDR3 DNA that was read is TGTGCCAGCAGATTAGCGTCCAGGTTCCCAGATACG.

CDR3 sequence: CASSLGQGAITGELFF. CDR3 DNA, as far as it was read: TGTGCCAGCTCACTGGGACAGGGGGCGATCACCGGGGAG. The chain joins TRBV18 to TRBJ2-2, with 12 nucleotides matching TRBD1. Read data end 3 residues before the CDR3 end; the end is taken from the germline J gene. After removal of 4 bases from V and 4 bases from J, the junction contained 4 bases not matched to a gene. Germline V lookup: CDR1 KGHSH, CDR2 LQKENI. The CDR3 loop spans 16 amino acids.

The DNA read from the CDR3 is TGCAGTGCTGGAGGGACAGGGCGGCACTATGGC. Amino acids: CSAGGTGRHYG. Given in full, the CDR3 is CSAGGTGRHYGYTF. The chain carries TRBV20-1 and TRBJ1-2, with 9 bases aligning to TRBD1. Coverage ceases 3 residues before the CDR3 finishes, and the germline J gene fills in the end. This CDR3 region has 14 residues. J was trimmed by 3 bases and V by 5 bases; bases with no gene match: 7. The germline CDR1 and CDR2 sequences are DFQATT and SNEGSKA (reference sequence).

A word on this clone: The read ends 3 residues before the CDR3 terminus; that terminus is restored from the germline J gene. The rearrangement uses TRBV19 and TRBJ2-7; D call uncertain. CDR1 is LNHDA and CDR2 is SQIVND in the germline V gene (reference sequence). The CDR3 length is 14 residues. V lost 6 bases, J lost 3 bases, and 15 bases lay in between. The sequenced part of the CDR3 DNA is TGTGCCAGTAGCACCGCGATTTCTCTCTACGAG. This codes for CASSTAISLYE. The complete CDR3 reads CASSTAISLYEQYF.

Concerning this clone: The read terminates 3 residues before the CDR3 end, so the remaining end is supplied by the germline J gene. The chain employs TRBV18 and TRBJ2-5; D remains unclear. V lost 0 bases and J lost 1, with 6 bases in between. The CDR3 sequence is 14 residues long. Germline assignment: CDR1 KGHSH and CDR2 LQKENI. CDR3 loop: CASSPPSGQETQYF. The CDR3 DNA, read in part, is TGTGCCAGCTCACCACCCTCAGGCCAAGAGACC.

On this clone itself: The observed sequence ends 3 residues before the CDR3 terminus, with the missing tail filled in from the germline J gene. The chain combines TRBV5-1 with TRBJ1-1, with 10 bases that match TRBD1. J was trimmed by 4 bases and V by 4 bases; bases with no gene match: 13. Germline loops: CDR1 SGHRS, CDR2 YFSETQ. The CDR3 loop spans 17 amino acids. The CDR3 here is CASSPGGSGTGVTEAFF. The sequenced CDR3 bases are TGCGCCAGCAGCCCGGGGGGGTCCGGGACAGGGGTCACTGAA. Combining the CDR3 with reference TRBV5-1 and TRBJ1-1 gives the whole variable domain KAGVTQTPRYLIKTRGQQVTLSCSPISGHRSVSWYQQTPGQGLQFLFEYFSETQRNKGNFPGRFSGRQFSNSRSEMNVSTLELGDSALYLCASSPGGSGTGVTEAFFGQGTRLTVV.

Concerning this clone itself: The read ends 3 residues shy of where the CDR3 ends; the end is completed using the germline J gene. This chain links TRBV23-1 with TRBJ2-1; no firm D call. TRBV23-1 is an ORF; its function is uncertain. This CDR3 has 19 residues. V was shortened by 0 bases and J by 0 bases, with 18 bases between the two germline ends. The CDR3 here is CASSQSINGWSGSYNEQFF. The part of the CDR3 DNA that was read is TGCGCCAGCAGTCAATCAATAAACGGGTGGTCCGGCTCCTACAATGAG.

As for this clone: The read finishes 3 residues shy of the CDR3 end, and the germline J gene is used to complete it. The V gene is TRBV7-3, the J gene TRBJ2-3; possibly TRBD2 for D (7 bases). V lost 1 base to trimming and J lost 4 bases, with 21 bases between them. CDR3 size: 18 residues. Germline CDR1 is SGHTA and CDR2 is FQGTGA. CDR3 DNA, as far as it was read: TGTGCCAGCAGCTTAAGGGGGGGGTCGGGGGCGGACCCAGATACG. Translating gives CASSLRGGSGADPDT. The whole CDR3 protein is CASSLRGGSGADPDTQYF.

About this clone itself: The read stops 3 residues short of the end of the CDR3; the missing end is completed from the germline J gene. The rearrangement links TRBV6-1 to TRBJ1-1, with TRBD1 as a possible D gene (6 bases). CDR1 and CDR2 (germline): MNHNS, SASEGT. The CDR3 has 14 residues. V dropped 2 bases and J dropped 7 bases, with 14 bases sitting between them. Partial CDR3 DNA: TGTGCCAGCAGTGAATGGGGGACGGACAGTGAA. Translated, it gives CASSEWGTDSE. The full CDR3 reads CASSEWGTDSEAFF.

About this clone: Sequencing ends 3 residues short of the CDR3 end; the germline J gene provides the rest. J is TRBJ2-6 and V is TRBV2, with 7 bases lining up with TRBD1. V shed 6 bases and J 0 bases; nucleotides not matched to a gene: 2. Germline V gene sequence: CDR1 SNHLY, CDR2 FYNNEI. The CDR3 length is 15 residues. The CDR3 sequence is CASRAGGSGANVLTF. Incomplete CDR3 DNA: TGTGCCAGCAGAGCAGGGGGCTCTGGGGCCAACGTC.

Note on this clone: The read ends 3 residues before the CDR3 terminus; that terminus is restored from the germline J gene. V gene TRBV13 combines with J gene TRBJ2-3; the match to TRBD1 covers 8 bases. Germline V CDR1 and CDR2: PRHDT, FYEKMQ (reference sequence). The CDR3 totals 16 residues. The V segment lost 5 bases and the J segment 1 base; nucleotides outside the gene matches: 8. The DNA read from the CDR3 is TGTGCCAGCAGCCGCACGGGACAGGTTGGCACAGATACG. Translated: CASSRTGQVGTDT. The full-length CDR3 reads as CASSRTGQVGTDTQYF.

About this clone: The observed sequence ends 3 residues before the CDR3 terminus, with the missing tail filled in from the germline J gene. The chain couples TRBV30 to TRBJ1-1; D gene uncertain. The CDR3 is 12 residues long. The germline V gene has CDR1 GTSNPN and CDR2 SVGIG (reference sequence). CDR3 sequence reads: CAWSGGVYEAFF. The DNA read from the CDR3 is TGTGCCTGGAGTGGCGGGGTGTACGAA.

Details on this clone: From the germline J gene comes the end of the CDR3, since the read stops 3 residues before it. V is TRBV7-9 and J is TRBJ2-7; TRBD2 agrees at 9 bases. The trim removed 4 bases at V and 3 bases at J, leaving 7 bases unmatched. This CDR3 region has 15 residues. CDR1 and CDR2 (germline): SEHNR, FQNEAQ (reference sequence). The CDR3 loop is CASSSRLAGFYEQYF. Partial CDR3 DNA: TGTGCCAGCAGCTCGCGGCTAGCGGGGTTCTACGAG.

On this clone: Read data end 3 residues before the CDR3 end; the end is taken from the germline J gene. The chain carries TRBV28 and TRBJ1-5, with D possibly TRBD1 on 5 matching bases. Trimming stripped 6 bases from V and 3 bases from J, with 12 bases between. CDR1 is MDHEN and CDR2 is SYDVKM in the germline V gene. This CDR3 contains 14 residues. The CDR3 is CASSYQGLNQPQHF. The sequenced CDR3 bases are TGTGCCAGCAGCTATCAGGGTCTCAATCAGCCC.

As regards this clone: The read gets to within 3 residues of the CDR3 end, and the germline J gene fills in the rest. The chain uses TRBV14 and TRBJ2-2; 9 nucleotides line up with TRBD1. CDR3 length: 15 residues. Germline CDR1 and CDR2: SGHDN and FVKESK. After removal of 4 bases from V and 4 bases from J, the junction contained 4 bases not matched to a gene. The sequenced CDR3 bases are TGTGCCAGCAGCCCACAGGGGGCGGTCACCGGGGAG. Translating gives CASSPQGAVTGE. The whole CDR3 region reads CASSPQGAVTGELFF.

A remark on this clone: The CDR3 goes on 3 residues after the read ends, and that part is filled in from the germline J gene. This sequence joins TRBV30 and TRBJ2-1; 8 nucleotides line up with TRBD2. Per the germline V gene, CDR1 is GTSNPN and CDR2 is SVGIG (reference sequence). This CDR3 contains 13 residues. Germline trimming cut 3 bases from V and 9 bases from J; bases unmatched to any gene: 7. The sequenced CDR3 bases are TGTGCCTGGAGCCTGGGGAGCGGGAGTGAG. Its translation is CAWSLGSGSE. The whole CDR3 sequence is CAWSLGSGSEQFF.